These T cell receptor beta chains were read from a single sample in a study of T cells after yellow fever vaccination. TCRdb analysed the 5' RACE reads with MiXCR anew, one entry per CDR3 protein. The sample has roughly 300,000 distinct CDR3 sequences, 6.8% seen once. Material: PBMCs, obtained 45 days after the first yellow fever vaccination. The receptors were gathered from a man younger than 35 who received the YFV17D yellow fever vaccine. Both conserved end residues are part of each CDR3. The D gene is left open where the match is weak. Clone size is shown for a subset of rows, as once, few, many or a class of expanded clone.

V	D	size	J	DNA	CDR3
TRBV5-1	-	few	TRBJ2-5	TGCGCCAGCAGCTGGCAGAATCAAGAGACCCAGTACTTC	CASSWQNQETQYF
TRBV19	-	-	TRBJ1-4	TGTGCCAGTAGTCTAACCGGGACAGAAAAACTGTTTTTT	CASSLTGTEKLFF
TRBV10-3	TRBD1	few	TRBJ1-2	TGTGCCATCACCTCGGGACAGGGGAAGGATGGCTACACCTTC	CAITSGQGKDGYTF
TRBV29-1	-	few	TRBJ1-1	TGCAGCGTTAGGTTGAACACTGAAGCTTTCTTT	CSVRLNTEAFF
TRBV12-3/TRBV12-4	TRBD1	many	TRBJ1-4	TGTGCCAGCAGCGCCGTACAGGGGTATAATGAAAAACTGTTTTTT	CASSAVQGYNEKLFF
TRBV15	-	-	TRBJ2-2	TGTGCCACCAGCAGAGCTCCATTTCCAGCCGGAATCACCGGGGAGCTGTTTTTT	CATSRAPFPAGITGELFF
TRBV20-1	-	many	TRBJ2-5	TGCAGTGCTTGGCTCAGGGCCCAAGAGACCCAGTACTTC	CSAWLRAQETQYF
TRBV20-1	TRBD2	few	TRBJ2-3	TGCAGTGTAGCGGGGGGCACAGATACGCAGTATTTT	CSVAGGTDTQYF
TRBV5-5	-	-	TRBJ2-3	TGTGCCAGCAGCTTGGCGGGGGGCGCGATTCCAGATACGCAGTATTTT	CASSLAGGAIPDTQYF
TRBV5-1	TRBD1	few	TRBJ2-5	TGCGCCAGCAGCGTCGGGACAGCAGAGACCCAGTACTTC	CASSVGTAETQYF
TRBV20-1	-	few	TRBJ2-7	TGCAGTGCTAGATCAGGAGGTGCCGACGAGCAGTACTTC	CSARSGGADEQYF
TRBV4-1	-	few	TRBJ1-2	TGCGCCAGCAGCCTCAGGACAGCGACCCACTATGGCTACACCTTC	CASSLRTATHYGYTF
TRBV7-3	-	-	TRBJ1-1	TGTGCCAGCAGCCCGCAGCTGAACACTGAAGCTTTCTTT	CASSPQLNTEAFF
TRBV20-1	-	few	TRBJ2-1	TGCAGTGCTCCCCGAACAGGTTTAATCAGGAATGAGCAGTTCTTC	CSAPRTGLIRNEQFF
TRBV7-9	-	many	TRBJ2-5	TGTGCCAGCAGCTCCAATACAGGGCTAGAGACCCAGTACTTC	CASSSNTGLETQYF
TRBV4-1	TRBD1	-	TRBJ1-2	TGCGCCAGCAGCCAAGAAAGTAGCCGGACAGGGGTCGGCTACACCTTC	CASSQESSRTGVGYTF
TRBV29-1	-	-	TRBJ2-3	TGCAGCGTTTCTGGCGAGGGGTGGGATACGCAGTATTTT	CSVSGEGWDTQYF
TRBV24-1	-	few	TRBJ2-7	TGTGCCACCCTAAGTCCCCGGGACTCGCCTCAGGTCGAGCAGTACTTC	CATLSPRDSPQVEQYF
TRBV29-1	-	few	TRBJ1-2	TGCAGCGTTGCTTATGGGGCTAACTATGGCTACACCTTC	CSVAYGANYGYTF
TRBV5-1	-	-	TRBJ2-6	TGCGCCAGCAGCTTGGAGGGGAGCTCTGGGGCCAACGTCCTGACTTTC	CASSLEGSSGANVLTF
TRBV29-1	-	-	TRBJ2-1	TGCAGCGTCGGAAGCGGGACAGGTCAAGGACTGACTTACAATGAGCAGTTCTTC	CSVGSGTGQGLTYNEQFF
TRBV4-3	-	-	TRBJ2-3	TGCGCCAGCAGCAAAGGGCCGGGACATAATACTCCAGATACGCAGTATTTT	CASSKGPGHNTPDTQYF
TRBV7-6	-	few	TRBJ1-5	TGTGCCAGCAGCTTGAGGCTCAATCAGCCCCAGCATTTT	CASSLRLNQPQHF
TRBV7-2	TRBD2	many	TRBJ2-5	TGTGCCAGCAGCTTAGCACTAGCGGGGGGGGAGACCCAGTACTTC	CASSLALAGGETQYF
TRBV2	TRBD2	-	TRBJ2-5	TGTGCCAGCAGTGAAGAGGTATCGGGAGGAGGCGCGGAGACCCAGTACTTC	CASSEEVSGGGAETQYF
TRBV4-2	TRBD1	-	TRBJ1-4	TGTGCCAGCAGCCCAAAACAGGGGTCAGGGGAAAAACTGTTTTTT	CASSPKQGSGEKLFF
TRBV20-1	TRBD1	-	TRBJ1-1	TGCAGTGCAGGAGGGACAGTTGTGCCTGAAGCTTTCTTT	CSAGGTVVPEAFF
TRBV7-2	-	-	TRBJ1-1	TGTGCCAGCAGCGGGGTACGCACTGAAGCTTTCTTT	CASSGVRTEAFF
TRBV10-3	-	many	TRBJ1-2	TGTGCCATCCTTGACAGGATAACTAATGGCTACACCTTC	CAILDRITNGYTF
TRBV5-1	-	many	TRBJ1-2	TGCGCCAGCAGCCCTGGACAGTCCAACTATGGCTACACCTTC	CASSPGQSNYGYTF
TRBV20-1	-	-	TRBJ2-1	TGCAGTGCCGGGCAGGAACGGTGGCGGAATGAGCAGTTCTTC	CSAGQERWRNEQFF
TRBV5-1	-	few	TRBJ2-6	TGCGCCAGCAGCTCACGGGACAACTCTGGGGCCAACGTCCTGACTTTC	CASSSRDNSGANVLTF
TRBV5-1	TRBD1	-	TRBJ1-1	TGCGCCAGCAGCTTGGTATCGACAGGGACGTACACTGAAGCTTTCTTT	CASSLVSTGTYTEAFF
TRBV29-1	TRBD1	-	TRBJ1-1	TGCAGCGTGGGGAATCGGGACAGGGTGGACACTGAAGCTTTCTTT	CSVGNRDRVDTEAFF
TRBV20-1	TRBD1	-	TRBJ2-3	TGCAGTGCTAGAGTTATCATACCGGGACAGGGCACAGATACGCAGTATTTT	CSARVIIPGQGTDTQYF
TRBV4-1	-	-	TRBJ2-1	TGCGCCAGTTCCCTGGGGCACGGCTACAATGAGCAGTTCTTC	CASSLGHGYNEQFF
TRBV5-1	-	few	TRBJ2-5	TGCGCCAGCAGCTTGTTCGGCAGGGGGGAGGAGACCCAGTACTTC	CASSLFGRGEETQYF
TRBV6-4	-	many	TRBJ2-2	TGTGCCAGCAGCCCCCCCACCGGGGAGCTGTTTTTT	CASSPPTGELFF
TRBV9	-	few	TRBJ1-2	TGTGCCAGCAGCGTAGGCGGGGGAACCTATGGCTACACCTTC	CASSVGGGTYGYTF
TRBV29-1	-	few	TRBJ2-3	TGCAGCGCCGATCTAAACACAGATACGCAGTATTTT	CSADLNTDTQYF
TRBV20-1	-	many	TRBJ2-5	TGCAGTGCTAGATCAGGGGCCCCCCAAGAGACCCAGTACTTC	CSARSGAPQETQYF
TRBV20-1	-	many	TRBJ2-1	TGCAGTGCTAGACAATACAATGAGCAGTTCTTC	CSARQYNEQFF
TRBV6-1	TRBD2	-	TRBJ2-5	TGTGCCAGCAAACCTAGCGGGGGAAACCAAGAGACCCAGTACTTC	CASKPSGGNQETQYF
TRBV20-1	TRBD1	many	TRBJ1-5	TGCAGTGCTTGGGGACAGGGACATCAGCCCCAGCATTTT	CSAWGQGHQPQHF
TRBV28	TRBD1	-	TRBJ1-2	TGTGCCAGCAGAGGGGGACAGCAGACCTATGGCTACACCTTC	CASRGGQQTYGYTF
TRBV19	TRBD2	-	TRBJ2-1	TGTGCCAGTAGTATCCAACTAGCGGGGGGGAACAATGAGCAGTTCTTC	CASSIQLAGGNNEQFF
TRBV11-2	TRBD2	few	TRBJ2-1	TGTGCCAGCAGCTATCGTCCGAAAGCGGGGCTAAATGAGCAGTTCTTC	CASSYRPKAGLNEQFF
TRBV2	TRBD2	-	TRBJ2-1	TGTGCCAGCAGTGAAGGGCGGGGGGGAGAGGTGCAGTTCTTC	CASSEGRGGEVQFF
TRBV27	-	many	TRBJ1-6	TGTGCCAGCAGTTTTACTGGGGTCTATAATTCACCCCTCCACTTT	CASSFTGVYNSPLHF
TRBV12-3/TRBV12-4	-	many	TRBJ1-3	TGTGCCAGCAGTTCCCAGGGCTTGGATGGAAACACCATATATTTT	CASSSQGLDGNTIYF
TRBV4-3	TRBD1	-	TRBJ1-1	TGCGCCAGCAGCCAAGGGCCAAGGACAGGAGCTTTCTTT	CASSQGPRTGAFF
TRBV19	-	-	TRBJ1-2	TGTGCCAGTAGGCCGACAGCTAACTATGGCTACACCTTC	CASRPTANYGYTF
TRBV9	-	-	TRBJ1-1	TGTGCCAGCAGCGCGGCGGGAAATCTGGCCACTGAAGCTTTCTTT	CASSAAGNLATEAFF
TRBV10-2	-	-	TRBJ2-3	TGCGCCAGCAGGATACGGAGGGGGACAGATACGCAGTATTTT	CASRIRRGTDTQYF